Shown below are 32 T cell receptor beta chains from a single sample sequenced in a study of T cell changes during pregnancy in multiple sclerosis. Sequencing was performed with immunoSEQ multiplex PCR; in TCRdb, only in-frame clones are kept and a portion is missing. The sample includes some 80,000 clones, roughly nine tenths seen only once; the top ten take 2.6%. Sequencing was performed on peripheral blood, taken before pregnancy. The receptors originated from a female donor with multiple sclerosis, enrolled in a pregnancy study.

This clone was seen just once. This sequence joins TRBV18 and TRBJ1-5, with D hard to call. The CDR3 is made up of 14 amino acids. The germline gives CDR1 KGHSH, CDR2 LQKENI. V shed 3 bases and J shed 4 bases, with 10 bases lying between them. CDR3 bases: TGTGCCAGCTCACCCTTGAGGGTTAATCAGCCCCAGCATTTT. Encoded protein: CASSPLRVNQPQHF.

The V and J genes are TRBV9 and TRBJ2-1; 14 nucleotides line up with TRBD2. This CDR3 has 19 amino acids. Looked up from germline, CDR1 is SGDLS and CDR2 is YYNGEE. V lost 0 bases to trimming and J lost 3 bases; unmatched junction nucleotides: 8. Here the CDR3 reads CASSVEGLAGGGVYNEQFF. The CDR3 region has the DNA TGTGCCAGCAGCGTAGAAGGACTAGCGGGAGGAGGGGTCTACAATGAGCAGTTCTTC.

V and J are TRBV2 and TRBJ2-7; D call uncertain. Trimming cost V 4 bases and J 3 bases, with 7 bases left between them. Germline CDR1 is SNHLY and CDR2 is FYNNEI. The CDR3 sequence is 12 residues long. The chain's CDR3 is CASSADIYEQYF. The CDR3 DNA sequence: TGTGCCAGCAGTGCAGACATCTACGAGCAGTACTTC.

The chain employs TRBV7-2 and TRBJ2-3; D is possibly TRBD2 (5 bases). Trimming took 5 bases from V and 5 from J, leaving 11 bases between them. The CDR3 is made up of 13 amino acids. Germline V gene lookup returns CDR1 SGHTA and CDR2 FQGNSA. CDR3 coding DNA: TGTGCCAGCAGCCCACCCGGGGAAGATACGCAGTATTTT. Encoded protein: CASSPPGEDTQYF.

The chain combines TRBV11-3 with TRBJ2-7; D remains ambiguous. The CDR3 covers 13 residues. Per the germline V gene, CDR1 is SGHNT and CDR2 is YENEEA. Trimming pared 1 base from V and 0 bases from J, leaving 4 bases between. CDR3 loop: CASSLGASYEQYF. The CDR3, as DNA: TGTGCCAGCAGCTTAGGGGCCTCCTACGAGCAGTACTTC. The full variable domain, its missing parts supplied by reference TRBV11-3 and TRBJ2-7, is EAGVVQSPRYKIIEKKQPVAFWCNPISGHNTLYWYLQNLGQGPELLIRYENEEAVDDSQLPKDRFSAERLKGVDSTLKIQPAELGDSAVYLCASSLGASYEQYFGPGTRLTVT.

The genes are TRBV4-3 and TRBJ2-6; 7 positions agree with TRBD2. Losses at the gene ends were 0 bases for V and 0 bases for J; bases not matched to a gene: 5. The CDR3 is 18 residues long. CDR1 and CDR2 (germline): LGHNA, YSLEER. CDR3 region: CASSQDRGRASGANVLTF. CDR3 sequence (DNA): TGCGCCAGCAGCCAAGATCGAGGGAGGGCCTCTGGGGCCAACGTCCTGACTTTC.

The chain has TRBV7-9 and TRBJ2-7, with TRBD1 matching over 8 bases. Germline CDR1 SEHNR, CDR2 FQNEAQ (reference sequence). V dropped 5 bases and J dropped 4; count of bases not matched to a gene: 13. The CDR3 totals 16 residues. In nucleotides, the CDR3 is TGTGCCAGCAGCCCTCCCGGGCAGGGGGCATTGTACGAGCAGTACTTC. This encodes CASSPPGQGALYEQYF.

The V and J genes are TRBV19 and TRBJ1-5, with D uncertain. Trimming cost V 1 base and J 7 bases, with 11 bases left between them. Germline-derived CDR1 and CDR2 are LNHDA and SQIVND (reference sequence). The CDR3 length is 14 residues. The CDR3 here is CASSIAGMFQPQHF. As DNA, the CDR3 is TGTGCCAGTAGTATAGCGGGGATGTTCCAGCCCCAGCATTTT.

This clone is a singleton in its sample. The chain combines TRBV7-3 with TRBJ2-2; 11 nucleotides match TRBD2. Germline CDR1 and CDR2: SGHTA and FQGTGA. The junction had 4 bases not matched to a gene; V was cut back by 1 base and J by 3 bases. This CDR3 is built from 17 residues. In DNA form, the CDR3 reads TGTGCCAGCAGCTTAAAGCCTAGCGGGAGGTACACCGGGGAGCTGTTTTTT. Its translation is CASSLKPSGRYTGELFF.

This rearrangement joins TRBV5-6 to TRBJ1-5; D uncertain. The germline gives CDR1 SGHDT, CDR2 YYEEEE. The CDR3 is 18 amino acids. The germline V and J ends were trimmed by 0 bases and 4 bases, with 20 bases remaining between them. The DNA of the CDR3 is TGTGCCAGCAGCTTGGCATCGGGGTCTTCTTTTAGAAATCAGCCCCAGCATTTT. This encodes CASSLASGSSFRNQPQHF. The whole variable domain, filled in from reference TRBV5-6 and TRBJ1-5, reads DAGVTQSPTHLIKTRGQQVTLRCSPKSGHDTVSWYQQALGQGPQFIFQYYEEEERQRGNFPDRFSGHQFPNYSSELNVNALLLGDSALYLCASSLASGSSFRNQPQHFGDGTRLSIL.

This clone came up once. This chain uses TRBV27 with TRBJ2-7; D call uncertain. Per the germline V gene, CDR1 is MNHEY and CDR2 is SMNVEV (reference sequence). V lost 2 bases and J lost 7, with 9 bases in between. The length of the CDR3 is 12 residues. The CDR3 protein is CASSLVGREQYF. In DNA, the CDR3 is TGTGCCAGCAGTTTAGTTGGTCGGGAGCAGTACTTC.

Worth noting for this clone: Its ends do not fully match the called genes, so a read error is possible. The rearrangement links TRBV7-7 to TRBJ2-2; 9 bases fit TRBD1. The CDR3 sequence is 16 residues long. The germline V gene encodes CDR1 SSHAT and CDR2 FNYEAQ (reference sequence). In DNA, the CDR3 is TGTGCTAGCAGCCGAATGACAGGGGGTAACACCGGGGAGCTGTTTTTT. Translated: CASSRMTGGNTGELFF.

For the CDR3, the DNA is TGTGCCAGCAGCCCCCGGGGCGGGGAGCTGTTTTTT. The encoded protein is CASSPRGGELFF. The chain combines TRBV27 with TRBJ2-2, with TRBD2 as a possible D gene (5 bases). Germline V gives CDR1 MNHEY, CDR2 SMNVEV (reference sequence). The CDR3 is 12 residues long. Trimming took 6 bases from V and 7 from J, leaving 9 bases between them.

V and J are TRBV7-9 and TRBJ2-3, with D possibly TRBD2 on 5 matching bases. This CDR3 has 14 amino acids. The germline V and J ends were trimmed by 2 bases and 4 bases, with 10 bases remaining between them. Per germline, CDR1 SEHNR and CDR2 FQNEAQ (reference sequence). Here the CDR3 reads CASSLRTPADTQYF. The CDR3 DNA is TGTGCCAGCAGCTTACGGACTCCCGCAGATACGCAGTATTTT.

The chain combines TRBV28 with TRBJ2-1, with TRBD1 matching over 9 bases. CDR3 length: 16 amino acids. Germline CDR1 MDHEN, CDR2 SYDVKM. Germline trimming cut 2 bases from V and 9 bases from J; bases unmatched to any gene: 11. CDR3 nucleotide sequence: TGTGCCAGCAGTTTAGTGGCAGCCCAGGACAGGGGTGAGCAGTTCTTC. As protein: CASSLVAAQDRGEQFF. The full variable domain, its missing parts supplied by reference TRBV28 and TRBJ2-1, is DVKVTQSSRYLVKRTGEKVFLECVQDMDHENMFWYRQDPGLGLRLIYFSYDVKMKEKGDIPEGYSVSREKKERFSLILESASTNQTSMYLCASSLVAAQDRGEQFFGPGTRLTVL.

The table lists this clone with a few counts. The chain employs TRBV18 and TRBJ2-3, with 11 bases identical to TRBD1. J lost 5 bases, V lost 6 bases, and 7 bases had no gene match. The CDR3 has 15 residues. CDR1 and CDR2 (germline): KGHSH, LQKENI. The CDR3 sequence is CASSPGQGEKDTQYF. CDR3 bases: TGTGCCAGCTCTCCGGGACAGGGGGAGAAAGATACGCAGTATTTT.

The gene calls are TRBV6-5 and TRBJ2-2; 8 bases are shared with TRBD2. The CDR3 loop spans 14 amino acids. Germline trimming cut 7 bases from V and 4 bases from J; bases unmatched to any gene: 5. The germline V gene encodes CDR1 MNHEY and CDR2 SVGAGI. CDR3 in amino acids: CASKAGGSTGELFF. The DNA for the CDR3 is TGTGCCAGCAAGGCGGGAGGAAGCACCGGGGAGCTGTTTTTT.

The chain combines TRBV19 with TRBJ2-7, with 7 bases fitting TRBD2. The germline V gene has CDR1 LNHDA and CDR2 SQIVND (reference sequence). J gave up 5 bases and V 7 bases, and 11 bases lay outside the gene matches. This CDR3 comprises 14 residues. CDR3 sequence (DNA): TGTGCCAGTAATTTCGGACTAGAGTACGACGAGCAGTACTTC. Amino acids: CASNFGLEYDEQYF.

J is TRBJ2-1 and V is TRBV20-1; no clear D gene. The length of the CDR3 is 11 residues. Germline CDR1 is DFQATT and CDR2 is SNEGSKA (reference sequence). The CDR3 region is CRSVESGEQFF. CDR3 DNA sequence: TGCAGGTCGGTAGAGAGTGGTGAGCAGTTCTTC.

This sequence joins TRBV6-5 and TRBJ2-1; D is unclear. V lost 8 bases and J 9 bases, leaving 17 bases between the germline ends. This CDR3 comprises 13 residues. CDR1 is MNHEY and CDR2 is SVGAGI in the germline V gene. The CDR3 nucleotides read TGTGCCAGCGGCGCTTTCGAGCAGGCTGAGCAGTTCTTC. As protein: CASGAFEQAEQFF.

The chain recombines TRBV11-1 with TRBJ2-3; D unclear. The CDR3 extends over 13 amino acids. The ends were cut back, 3 bases at V and 2 bases at J, with 6 bases in the middle. Germline CDR1 is SGHAT and CDR2 is FQDESV (reference sequence). CDR3 sequence reads: CASSFADTDTQYF. CDR3 sequence (DNA): TGTGCCAGCAGCTTTGCGGACACAGATACGCAGTATTTT.

CDR3 sequence reads: CASTYMSGGSYPNTF. The CDR3 coding sequence is TGTGCCAGTACGTACATGAGCGGTGGATCGTACCCCAACACCTTC. The rearrangement uses TRBV19 and TRBJ1-2; no clear D gene. The CDR3 is made up of 15 amino acids. Per germline, CDR1 LNHDA and CDR2 SQIVND (reference sequence). The V and J ends lost 7 bases and 12 bases respectively, with 27 bases between them.

The chain is built from TRBV7-9 and TRBJ1-1, with TRBD1 identical over 7 bases. Trimming took 5 bases from V and 0 from J; bases not matched to a gene: 9. The CDR3 is 16 amino acids. Looked up from germline, CDR1 is SEHNR and CDR2 is FQNEAQ (reference sequence). The CDR3 nucleotides are TGTGCCAGCAGCCTCCCGAAAACAGGGGTGAACACTGAAGCTTTCTTT. This sequence encodes CASSLPKTGVNTEAFF.

This chain uses TRBV7-8 with TRBJ1-4, with D unresolved. The CDR3 spans 14 residues. V lost 5 bases to trimming and J lost 0 bases, with 7 bases between them. The V gene's germline CDR1 is SGHVS and CDR2 FQNEAQ. CDR3 sequence (DNA): TGTGCCAGCAGCCTCCTCGCAACTAATGAAAAACTGTTTTTT. It encodes CASSLLATNEKLFF.

In nucleotides, the CDR3 is TGTGCCAGCTCGCGACTAGCGCAGTACAATGAGCAGTTCTTC. It encodes CASSRLAQYNEQFF. This rearrangement joins TRBV2 to TRBJ2-1, with TRBD2 identical over 8 bases. From germline, CDR1 is SNHLY and CDR2 FYNNEI. With 8 bases clipped from V and 4 bases from J, the junction kept 7 bases outside the gene matches. The CDR3 runs 14 residues.

The rearrangement links TRBV2 to TRBJ2-7; TRBD1 agrees at 7 bases. CDR3 length equals 14 residues. J gave up 1 base and V 5 bases, and 5 bases lay outside the gene matches. In germline, CDR1 is SNHLY, CDR2 FYNNEI. CDR3 nucleotide sequence: TGTGCCAGCAGTCCGGACAGGATGTCCTACGAGCAGTACTTC. This codes for CASSPDRMSYEQYF.

The rearrangement links TRBV2 to TRBJ1-5; 10 nucleotides line up with TRBD1. CDR1 is SNHLY, CDR2 FYNNEI, per germline. V shed 7 bases and J 4 bases; nucleotides not matched to a gene: 4. The length of the CDR3 is 14 residues. The CDR3 region has the DNA TGTGCCAGCATGGAGGACAGGGGGAATCAGCCCCAGCATTTT. Translating it yields CASMEDRGNQPQHF.

The gene calls are TRBV29-1 and TRBJ2-1; TRBD1 might be the D (5 bases). Trimming left V 5 bases short and J 5 bases short, with 16 bases between. This CDR3 contains 14 residues. CDR1 is SQVTM, CDR2 ANQGSEA, per germline. The CDR3 coding sequence is TGCAGCGTTTCCAGGGTCGAAGTCCACAATGAGCAGTTCTTC. It encodes CSVSRVEVHNEQFF.

This chain uses TRBV5-4 with TRBJ2-6, with a possible D match to TRBD1 (6 bases). The CDR3 totals 15 residues. The V and J ends lost 0 bases and 2 bases respectively, with 6 bases between them. Per germline, CDR1 SGHNT and CDR2 YYREEE (reference sequence). This CDR3 reads CASSLDRAGANVLTF. Written as DNA, the CDR3 is TGTGCCAGCAGCTTGGACAGGGCTGGGGCCAACGTCCTGACTTTC. Using reference TRBV5-4 and TRBJ2-6 for the parts outside the CDR3, the full variable domain is ETGVTQSPTHLIKTRGQQVTLRCSSQSGHNTVSWYQQALGQGPQFIFQYYREEENGRGNFPPRFSGLQFPNYSSELNVNALELDDSALYLCASSLDRAGANVLTFGAGSRLTVL.

The chain links TRBV7-9 to TRBJ2-1, with 9 bases that match TRBD2. J gave up 7 bases and V 5 bases, and 6 bases lay outside the gene matches. The CDR3 totals 14 residues. Germline V gene data show CDR1 as SEHNR and CDR2 as FQNEAQ (reference sequence). CDR3 DNA sequence: TGTGCCAGCAGCCATAGCGGGAGAATAAATGAGCAGTTCTTC. It yields the protein CASSHSGRINEQFF. The full variable domain, completed using reference TRBV7-9 and TRBJ2-1, is DTGVSQNPRHKITKRGQNVTFRCDPISEHNRLYWYRQTLGQGPEFLTYFQNEAQLEKSRLLSDRFSAERPKGSFSTLEIQRTEQGDSAMYLCASSHSGRINEQFFGPGTRLTVL.

The V and J genes are TRBV23-1 and TRBJ2-5; 7 bases are a match to TRBD1. TRBV23-1 is known as an ORF, though its function is uncertain. After removal of 0 bases from V and 3 bases from J, the junction contained 10 bases not matched to a gene. The length of the CDR3 is 17 residues. The CDR3, as DNA: TGCGCCAGCAGTCAATCAGAGAGGGACAGAAGAAAAGAGACCCAGTACTTC. Encoded protein: CASSQSERDRRKETQYF.

The chain employs TRBV27 and TRBJ2-4, with D unresolved. Germline V lookup: CDR1 MNHEY, CDR2 SMNVEV (reference sequence). Trimming shortened V by 7 bases and J by 0 bases, and 4 bases separated the two germline ends. The CDR3 sequence is 12 residues long. CDR3 protein: CASILAKNIQYF. The CDR3, as DNA: TGTGCCAGCATACTAGCCAAAAACATTCAGTACTTC.